One sample yielded the 31 T cell receptor beta chains listed below, sequenced in a study of blood T cells in healthy people across ages. It was with a sample-barcoded 5' primer and a J-beta primer mix that a second PCR of about 6 to 11 cycles was run. TCRdb recomputed calls from the 5' RACE reads with MiXCR, one row per CDR3 protein. This table holds 1.5 million to 2 million distinct CDR3 sequences, roughly 49% found once. Sequencing input: blood. The receptor source for this set is a middle-aged woman in good health.

The chain couples TRBV12-3 or TRBV12-4 to TRBJ2-2; D not resolved. The length of the CDR3 is 16 residues. V was pared by 7 bases and J by 2 bases, with 17 bases between. CDR3: CASMQHEVINTGELFF. The CDR3 DNA reads TGTGCCAGCATGCAACACGAGGTCATAAACACCGGGGAGCTGTTTTTT.

This clonotype has just a few counts. J is TRBJ2-1 and V is TRBV27, with TRBD2 as a possible D gene (6 bases). Germline values: CDR1 MNHEY, CDR2 SMNVEV (reference sequence). The CDR3 runs 14 residues. Trimming left V 4 bases short and J 6 bases short, with 13 bases between. CDR3 DNA sequence: TGTGCCAGCAGTTCCCCCGGGACTCTCAATGAGCAGTTCTTC. Translating gives CASSSPGTLNEQFF.

A few counts support this clonotype. J is TRBJ2-5 and V is TRBV12-3 or TRBV12-4; D unclear. The CDR3 extends over 14 amino acids. Trimming removed 3 bases at V and 2 bases at J, with 10 bases between. The CDR3 protein is CASSLRATQETQYF. In DNA form, the CDR3 reads TGTGCCAGCAGTTTGAGAGCTACTCAAGAGACCCAGTACTTC.

The chain joins TRBV9 to TRBJ2-7; D is uncertain. The V end was cut by 3 bases, the J end by 5 bases, with 18 bases between. The length of the CDR3 is 15 residues. CDR1 is SGDLS, CDR2 YYNGEE, per germline. CDR3 bases: TGTGCCAGCAGCGCCCATTCACTCGTAGACCACGAGCAGTACTTC. This codes for CASSAHSLVDHEQYF.

The chain couples TRBV4-3 to TRBJ2-1; D is unclear. Germline assignment: CDR1 LGHNA and CDR2 YSLEER. CDR3 length: 16 amino acids. V gave up 0 bases and J gave up 6 bases, with 15 bases separating them. The DNA of the CDR3 is TGCGCCAGCAGCCAAGATATTGATGTCTCGTTCAATGAGCAGTTCTTC. As protein: CASSQDIDVSFNEQFF.

CDR3 region: CSEVAGSTDTQYF. The CDR3, as DNA: TGCAGCGAAGTAGCGGGTAGCACAGATACGCAGTATTTT. The chain couples TRBV29-1 to TRBJ2-3; 7 positions match TRBD2. Germline V gene sequence: CDR1 SQVTM, CDR2 ANQGSEA. The CDR3 extends over 13 amino acids. V gave up 7 bases and J gave up 0 bases; unmatched junction bases: 4.

The chain couples TRBV7-2 to TRBJ2-1; 8 positions match TRBD1. The CDR3 covers 15 residues. CDR1 and CDR2 (germline): SGHTA, FQGNSA. V trimming: 5 bases; J trimming: 13 bases; junction bases outside the gene matches: 16. The CDR3 DNA reads as TGTGCCAGCAGCCATGGACAGGGAACTTGGGAGACCCAGTTCTTC. Translating gives CASSHGQGTWETQFF.

V gene TRBV28 combines with J gene TRBJ1-6; D perhaps matches TRBD1 (6 bases). Per germline, CDR1 MDHEN and CDR2 SYDVKM. V lost 5 bases, J lost 3 bases, and 11 bases lay in between. CDR3 size: 15 residues. CDR3 amino acids: CASSPRDIYNSPLHF. In DNA, the CDR3 is TGTGCCAGCAGTCCCCGGGACATCTATAATTCACCCCTCCACTTT.

The chain employs TRBV6-2 or TRBV6-3 and TRBJ1-1; D might be TRBD1 (6 bases). The CDR3 covers 14 residues. V was shortened by 6 bases and J by 7 bases, with 18 bases between the two germline ends. CDR1 and CDR2 (germline): MNHEY, SVGEGT. CDR3 nucleotide sequence: TGTGCCAGCAGACCTCATCTTGGACAGTATGAAGCTTTCTTT. Its translation: CASRPHLGQYEAFF.

The table lists this clonotype with a few counts. The chain employs TRBV7-2 and TRBJ2-5, with 9 bases fitting TRBD2. Losses at the gene ends were 11 bases for V and 2 bases for J; bases not matched to a gene: 9. CDR1 SGHTA and CDR2 FQGNSA come from the germline V gene. The CDR3 runs to 14 residues. The CDR3 loop is CASRGGAGQETQYF. Written as DNA, the CDR3 is TGTGCCTCCCGCGGGGGGGCGGGACAAGAGACCCAGTACTTC.

Turning to this clonotype: Germline is not matched at one junction end, which may reflect a read error. The chain couples TRBV5-1 to TRBJ2-7; D is tentatively TRBD1 or TRBD2 (5 bases each). The CDR3 is made up of 14 amino acids. Germline V gene data show CDR1 as SGHRS and CDR2 as YFSETQ. In nucleotides, the CDR3 is TGCGCCAGCAGCTCCGGGACCGTGGGGAACGAGCAGCACTTC. Encoded protein: CASSSGTVGNEQHF.

The V gene is TRBV20-1, the J gene TRBJ1-4; TRBD1 is a possible D gene (6 bases). The CDR3 runs to 12 residues. CDR1 DFQATT and CDR2 SNEGSKA come from the germline V gene (reference sequence). The V gene lost 0 bases and the J gene lost 11 bases, with 10 bases spanning the gap. In DNA, the CDR3 is TGCAGTGCTAGAGAAGGGGGAGGGAAACTGTTTTTT. This encodes CSAREGGGKLFF.

This clonotype was detected a few times. This chain links TRBV6-2 or TRBV6-3 with TRBJ2-5; TRBD2 agrees at 11 bases. The CDR3 is made up of 17 amino acids. Germline V gene lookup returns CDR1 MNHEY and CDR2 SVGEGT. With 2 bases clipped from V and 0 bases from J, the junction kept 5 bases outside the gene matches. The CDR3 sequence is CASSYRVLAGDQETQYF. CDR3 bases: TGTGCCAGCAGTTACCGCGTACTAGCGGGGGACCAAGAGACCCAGTACTTC.

This clonotype was detected only a few times. The chain recombines TRBV4-3 with TRBJ2-3; possibly TRBD2 for D (6 bases). CDR1 and CDR2 from the germline V gene are LGHNA and YSLEER. Trimming left V 4 bases short and J 5 bases short, with 28 bases between. This CDR3 has 19 amino acids. CDR3 bases: TGCGCCAGCAGCCGGGCAGACTTAAGAGCGGGCCCGGGCGGAGATACGCAGTATTTT. Translated: CASSRADLRAGPGGDTQYF.

This clonotype appeared a few times. V is TRBV12-3 or TRBV12-4 and J is TRBJ1-1, with a weak D call TRBD1 (5 bases). This CDR3 has 12 amino acids. The germline V and J ends were trimmed by 3 bases and 11 bases, with 13 bases remaining between them. CDR3 residues: CASSFYQGLAFF. The CDR3 region has the DNA TGTGCCAGCAGTTTCTATCAGGGACTGGCTTTCTTT.

The sample holds a few counts of this clonotype. The V gene is TRBV5-1, the J gene TRBJ2-4; TRBD1 matches at 7 bases. This CDR3 has 16 residues. J was trimmed by 3 bases and V by 3 bases; bases with no gene match: 9. CDR1 is SGHRS, CDR2 YFSETQ, per germline. CDR3 sequence reads: CASSSGQARGKNIQYF. For the CDR3, the DNA is TGCGCCAGCAGCTCCGGACAGGCGAGGGGCAAAAACATTCAGTACTTC.

The rearrangement links TRBV15 to TRBJ1-5; 8 nucleotides line up with TRBD1. The CDR3 spans 15 residues. The germline gives CDR1 LNHNV, CDR2 YYDKDF (reference sequence). Unmatched junction bases numbered 3, after V lost 4 bases and J lost 1 base. The CDR3 bases are TGTGCCACCAGCACGGACAGGGCGAGCAATCAGCCCCAGCATTTT. Its translation: CATSTDRASNQPQHF.

This clonotype was seen ten or more times. The V call is TRBV20-1, the J call TRBJ2-7; 9 bases line up with TRBD2. The germline gives CDR1 DFQATT, CDR2 SNEGSKA (reference sequence). This CDR3 comprises 15 residues. V trimming: 3 bases; J trimming: 3 bases; junction bases outside the gene matches: 9. The CDR3 bases are TGCAGTGCTAGTAAGGCTAGCGGGGTCTTCTACGAGCAGTACTTC. As protein: CSASKASGVFYEQYF.

The J gene is TRBJ1-2, the V gene TRBV6-2 or TRBV6-3; TRBD1 might be the D (6 bases). The CDR3 has 12 amino acids. Germline assignment: CDR1 MNHEY and CDR2 SVGEGT. Trimming removed 5 bases from V and 8 bases from J, with 12 bases in between. The CDR3 nucleotides read TGTGCCAGCAGTCCCACAGGGATGGGCTACACCTTC. This sequence encodes CASSPTGMGYTF.

The V gene is TRBV28, the J gene TRBJ1-4, with D possibly matching TRBD1 (5 bases). CDR1 MDHEN and CDR2 SYDVKM come from the germline V gene. Between the trimmed V and J ends, which lost 7 bases and 3 bases, there was a span of 15 bases. This CDR3 has 15 residues. CDR3 protein: CASTPGGVANEKLFF. The CDR3 nucleotides read TGTGCCAGCACTCCGGGGGGGGTAGCTAATGAAAAACTGTTTTTT.

In DNA form, the CDR3 reads TGTGCCAGCAGATCACTACGGACGGGTAATGGCTACACCTTC. As protein: CASRSLRTGNGYTF. V gene TRBV12-3 or TRBV12-4 combines with J gene TRBJ1-2, with D hard to call. V dropped 6 bases and J dropped 6 bases, with 17 bases sitting between them. This CDR3 contains 14 residues.

The gene calls are TRBV5-1 and TRBJ1-4; D unclear. V lost 4 bases and J 7 bases, leaving 11 bases between the germline ends. The CDR3 spans 13 residues. Germline V gives CDR1 SGHRS, CDR2 YFSETQ. The CDR3 region is CASSIGGGEKLFF. CDR3 sequence (DNA): TGCGCCAGCAGCATTGGAGGCGGTGAAAAACTGTTTTTT.

In this sample, this clonotype turned up a few times. This chain connects TRBV12-3 or TRBV12-4 to TRBJ2-6; D remains ambiguous. The CDR3 consists of 15 residues. The ends were cut back, 3 bases at V and 2 bases at J, with 8 bases in the middle. CDR3 nucleotide sequence: TGTGCCAGCAGTTTCGCTGATACTGGGGCCAACGTCCTGACTTTC. Amino acids: CASSFADTGANVLTF.

This clonotype showed up just a few times. The chain uses TRBV2 and TRBJ2-4; 11 bases are shared with TRBD1. Germline CDR1 is SNHLY and CDR2 is FYNNEI. The CDR3 is made up of 12 amino acids. Trimming at V came to 9 bases and at J to 5 bases, leaving 0 bases not matched to a gene. The CDR3 region has the DNA TGTGCCAGGGGACAGGGGGAAAACATTCAGTACTTC. Amino acids: CARGQGENIQYF.

This chain joins TRBV5-1 and TRBJ2-5, with 7 bases fitting TRBD1. The germline V gene encodes CDR1 SGHRS and CDR2 YFSETQ. Losses at the gene ends were 2 bases for V and 2 bases for J; bases not matched to a gene: 6. The CDR3 contains 15 residues. The CDR3 sequence: CASSFGGQRQETQYF. DNA of the CDR3: TGCGCCAGCAGCTTTGGGGGACAGCGACAAGAGACCCAGTACTTC. Complete variable domain (other parts from reference TRBV5-1 and TRBJ2-5): KAGVTQTPRYLIKTRGQQVTLSCSPISGHRSVSWYQQTPGQGLQFLFEYFSETQRNKGNFPGRFSGRQFSNSRSEMNVSTLELGDSALYLCASSFGGQRQETQYFGPGTRLLVL.

This clonotype was seen a few times. The V call is TRBV20-1, the J call TRBJ2-5; TRBD2 agrees at 7 bases. The CDR3 is made up of 15 amino acids. The J segment lost 2 bases and the V segment lost 3 bases, leaving 9 bases of the junction unmatched. Germline CDR1 reads DFQATT; CDR2 reads SNEGSKA (reference sequence). The CDR3 DNA is TGCAGTGCTAGGTCCGGGCGGGGGAGACAAGAGACCCAGTACTTC. Translation: CSARSGRGRQETQYF.

This clonotype was seen more than once but under ten times. The chain joins TRBV20-1 to TRBJ2-4; TRBD1 might be the D (6 bases). The CDR3 runs 13 residues. V lost 2 bases to trimming and J lost 5 bases, with 10 bases between them. Looked up from germline, CDR1 is DFQATT and CDR2 is SNEGSKA (reference sequence). CDR3 in amino acids: CSARWAGENIQYF. In DNA, the CDR3 is TGCAGTGCTAGATGGGCAGGGGAAAACATTCAGTACTTC.

This clonotype was recorded a few times. The chain combines TRBV27 with TRBJ2-5; a weak D match, TRBD1 (6 bases). This CDR3 comprises 12 residues. Trimming pared 3 bases from V and 11 bases from J, leaving 13 bases between. Germline CDR1 reads MNHEY; CDR2 reads SMNVEV (reference sequence). The CDR3 protein is CASSFPTGPQYF. The DNA for the CDR3 is TGTGCCAGCAGTTTCCCGACAGGTCCGCAGTACTTC.

This clonotype has only a few counts. The genes are TRBV20-1 and TRBJ2-4; 8 nucleotides agree with TRBD1. CDR3 length: 18 amino acids. Looked up from germline, CDR1 is DFQATT and CDR2 is SNEGSKA (reference sequence). The junction had 19 bases not matched to a gene; V was cut back by 6 bases and J by 3 bases. The CDR3 here is CSAGRQGSPVFGKNIQYF. CDR3 coding DNA: TGCAGTGCGGGTAGACAGGGGTCACCCGTGTTCGGCAAAAACATTCAGTACTTC.

This clonotype was counted once. The chain uses TRBV3-1 and TRBJ1-2; TRBD1 aligns across 7 bases. Germline V lookup: CDR1 LGHDT, CDR2 YNNKEL (reference sequence). This CDR3 is 14 amino acids long. V trimming: 2 bases; J trimming: 7 bases; junction bases outside the gene matches: 7. This CDR3 reads CASSQLPGGTGYTF. As DNA, the CDR3 is TGTGCCAGCAGCCAACTACCAGGGGGAACTGGCTACACCTTC.

The V gene is TRBV7-6, the J gene TRBJ2-2, with D possibly TRBD1 on 6 matching bases. V was cut by 5 bases and J by 1 base, with 14 bases left in between. Germline CDR1 reads SGHVS; CDR2 reads FNYEAQ. This CDR3 contains 16 residues. The CDR3: CASSNRQALNTGELFF. In nucleotides, the CDR3 is TGTGCCAGCAGCAATCGACAGGCCCTGAACACCGGGGAGCTGTTTTTT.